This entry features one TCR beta chain sequence. Its target is unknown. The study reverse transcribed the entire isolated RNA, so it sequenced expressed TCRB transcripts. Sequencing was performed with immunoSEQ multiplex PCR; in TCRdb, only in-frame clones are kept and a portion is missing. The sample holds about 660,000 clones; more than 12% are singletons and the top ten take 0.035% to 0.045%. Averaging around 110 mL, one heparinised blood draw was given by each donor. By way of CD45RO/CCR7/CD25/CD127/CD95/CD27, the CD4+ regulatory, stem cell-like memory, central memory and naive cells were sorted. These data belong to a study of beta chain features in type 1 diabetes. General observations from the study: Type 1 diabetes patients had TCRB CDR3s that were shorter (moderately but significantly so) in all four CD4+ subsets. In comparison with healthy donors, patients had naive, central memory and Treg TCRB repertoires that appeared more similar.

V lost 4 bases, J lost 5 bases, and 23 bases lay in between. Germline lookup yields CDR1 SGDLS and CDR2 YYNGEE. The CDR3 covers 17 residues. The receptor comes from a man aged 18 to 35 with type 1 diabetes. The rearrangement links TRBV9 to TRBJ2-3; D may be TRBD1 (7 bases). Sequencing was carried out using naive CD4+ T cells from blood. The CDR3 protein is CASSPRGDGFRVDTQYF. CDR3 bases: TGTGCCAGCAGCCCCAGGGGGGACGGCTTCAGGGTAGATACGCAGTATTTT. The full variable domain, with the rest looked up from reference TRBV9 and TRBJ2-3, is DSGVTQTPKHLITATGQRVTLRCSPRSGDLSVYWYQQSLDQGLQFLIQYYNGEERAKGNILERFSAQQFPDLHSELNLSSLELGDSALYFCASSPRGDGFRVDTQYFGPGTRLTVL.